Sequencing of this T cell receptor beta chain was carried out in a study of vaccination and CD4 T cells after COVID-19. Whole-study context: Stimulation of cells relied on overlapping spike peptides derived from SARS-CoV-2, HCoV-NL63, HCoV-OC43 and HCoV-229E.

Germline V CDR1 and CDR2: MDHEN, SYDVKM. Trimming cost V 3 bases and J 4 bases, with 10 bases left between them. This CDR3 has 14 residues. Broader study findings: Analysis of convalescent patients found that 304 of 307 vaccine-specific clones were spike mono-reactive.

Treatment indicated: approximately 10-day PBMC culture with coronavirus spike peptide pools or control peptides (ViraFEST assay). These CD4+ T cells came from an unexposed donor, sampled before the COVID-19 pandemic (2011-2018). This clonotype was seen only a few times. No antigen is known for it. An Oncomine TCR Beta short-read assay was used to sequence the DNA from cultured CD4+ T cells. After culture, CD4+ T cells served as the source for genomic DNA extraction. TCRdb reanalysed the PCR reads using MiXCR and keeps one entry per CDR3 protein. The table records 9,900 or so distinct CDR3 sequences, around 30% of them present only once.

The gene calls are TRBV28 and TRBJ1-5; D is unclear. The TCR comes from a human donor in good health. The specimen sequenced was CD4+ T cells from blood, cultured in vitro. CDR3 nucleotide sequence: TGTGCCAGCAGTTTCGGGCGTAATAATCAGCCCCAGCATTTT. Its translation: CASSFGRNNQPQHF.